Sequencing of this T cell receptor (beta chain) was carried out in a study of blood T cell repertoires in COVID-19. Across the whole study: Researchers got acute and convalescent COVID-19 samples from the United States, Italy and Spain.

Deletions cut 4 bases from V and 0 bases from J, with 19 bases between. The germline gives CDR1 SGHTA, CDR2 FQGNSA. This CDR3 region has 18 residues. Categorization into cohorts depended on clinical history that participants reported. In the study's own analysis: Estimates of nucleated cell counts were drawn from the amplification of reference gene primers. Here immunoSEQ multiplex PCR was the method, and the copy in TCRdb shows in-frame clones only, minus some. The DNA gave D and trimming, while V, J and clone size come from that table. The sample shows under 300,000 clones, around 90% of them seen only once.

This sequence joins TRBV7-2 and TRBJ1-3; D remains unclear. The clonotype comes from a human donor in a cohort exposed to, infected with or recovered from COVID-19 (not recorded which). The donor label of this sample is uncertain. Sequencing was performed on PBMCs or T cells enriched from blood (not recorded which). The CDR3 loop is CASSSPHSAGPSGNTIYF. DNA for the CDR3: TGTGCCAGCAGCTCCCCACATAGCGCCGGGCCCTCTGGAAACACCATATATTTT.